A selection of T cell receptor beta chains follows, all from one sample in a study of Graves' ophthalmopathy and Graves' hyperthyroidism. In TCRdb, the multiplex PCR reads were re-called with MiXCR into one record per CDR3 protein. The sample contains just over 600,000 distinct CDR3 sequences, approximately 22% of which appear only once. What was sequenced was peripheral blood. These receptors originate from a woman younger than 35 with stable Graves' hyperthyroidism. Some clones in this sample may be carry-over from other donors' samples. Both conserved end residues are part of each CDR3. Fields, in order: D gene, V gene, clone size, J gene, CDR3 DNA, CDR3 protein. The D gene is left open where the match is weak. Where a row states a size, it is once, few, many or the class of an expanded clone; other rows omit it.

>NA|TRBV7-2|few|TRBJ2-7
TGTGCCAGCAGCTCCGCCGGGACAAACTCCTACGAGCAGTACTTC
CASSSAGTNSYEQYF
>NA|TRBV7-9|NA|TRBJ1-5
TGTGCCAGCAGCTTAGAACATAGCAATCAGCCCCAGCATTTT
CASSLEHSNQPQHF
>NA|TRBV7-2|many|TRBJ1-5
TGTGCCAGCAGCCTTAGCTTGGGTTATCAGCCCCAGCATTTT
CASSLSLGYQPQHF
>NA|TRBV18|NA|TRBJ1-3
TGTGCCAGCTCACCACCTTCAGGGGCCTCTGGAAACACCATATATTTT
CASSPPSGASGNTIYF
>NA|TRBV12-3/TRBV12-4|NA|TRBJ2-5
TGTGCCAGCAGTTTAATCGCAGGGGAGACCCAGTACTTC
CASSLIAGETQYF
>NA|TRBV14|many|TRBJ2-7
TGTGCCAGCAGCCGCAACCGGGACCCCGCGTACTTC
CASSRNRDPAYF
>NA|TRBV4-1|many|TRBJ2-7
TGCGCCAGCAGCCAAGCCACCTGGGAAGGCTACGAGCAGTACTTC
CASSQATWEGYEQYF
>TRBD1|TRBV28|few|TRBJ2-7
TGTGCCAGTCAGCGGGACAGGGGGCTCGAGCAGTACTTC
CASQRDRGLEQYF
>NA|TRBV10-3|many|TRBJ2-2
TGTGCCAGCACTGGGGGCGGGGAGCTGTTTTTT
CASTGGGELFF
>NA|TRBV7-8|NA|TRBJ1-5
TGTGCCAGCAGCGTAGGACCAAATCAGCCCCAGCATTTT
CASSVGPNQPQHF
>NA|TRBV25-1|many|TRBJ2-5
TGTGCCAGCAGTGCCCACTCCGGGACCATCGATCAAGAGACCCAGTACTTC
CASSAHSGTIDQETQYF
>NA|TRBV20-1|few|TRBJ1-6
TGCAGTGCTAGAGATCTCTGGGGGCAGGGTGTCAATTCACCCCTCCACTTT
CSARDLWGQGVNSPLHF
>TRBD2|TRBV5-1|NA|TRBJ2-7
TGCGCCAGCAGCTGGCGGGAGAAAGTCTACGAGCAGTACTTC
CASSWREKVYEQYF
>TRBD1|TRBV27|NA|TRBJ2-7
TGTGCCAGCAGTCCGCGGACAGGGGTAAACACCTACGAGCAGTACTTC
CASSPRTGVNTYEQYF
>TRBD2|TRBV15|NA|TRBJ2-7
TGTGCCACCCAAGGCGGGGAGGGATACGAGCAGTACTTC
CATQGGEGYEQYF
>NA|TRBV6-1|few|TRBJ2-6
TGTGCCAGCTCAACTGATTTAACTGGGGCCAACGTCCTGACTTTC
CASSTDLTGANVLTF
>NA|TRBV12-3/TRBV12-4|many|TRBJ1-3
TGTGCCAGCAGTTTTAGTTGGGACTCTGGAAACACCATATATTTT
CASSFSWDSGNTIYF
>NA|TRBV19|many|TRBJ2-5
TGTGCCAGTAGTATTTTTGGGGTCGCTCAAGAGACCCAGTACTTC
CASSIFGVAQETQYF
>NA|TRBV6-1|many|TRBJ2-7
TGTGCCAGCAAGGCGGGAAACCCCTACGAGCAGTACTTC
CASKAGNPYEQYF
>TRBD1|TRBV12-3/TRBV12-4|many|TRBJ1-2
TGTGCCAGCAGTTTAGAATCCGGACAGGTGTTCCTTGAGGGCTACACCTTC
CASSLESGQVFLEGYTF
>TRBD1|TRBV11-2|NA|TRBJ2-7
TGTGCCAGCAGCTTATATAGGGGGCAGGGAAAAACCTACGAGCAGTACTTC
CASSLYRGQGKTYEQYF
>NA|TRBV30|many|TRBJ1-2
TGTGCCTGGATTTCGGGGGGGGCGGACTATGGCTACACCTTC
CAWISGGADYGYTF
>TRBD1|TRBV28|NA|TRBJ2-7
TGTGCCAGCAGTTTTGGACAGGGTAGGAACTACGAGCAGTACTTC
CASSFGQGRNYEQYF
>NA|TRBV19|NA|TRBJ1-2
TGTGCCAGTAGTGCCGGGACACGAGCTAACTATGGCTACACCTTC
CASSAGTRANYGYTF
>NA|TRBV5-1|many|TRBJ1-3
TGCGCCAGCAGCGATCCACAGGGAGGAAACACCATATATTTT
CASSDPQGGNTIYF